These T cell receptor beta chains were read from a single sample in a study of shared clonotypes between healthy human individuals. TCRdb keeps only in-frame clones here, not all; method: immunoSEQ multiplex PCR. The sample has some 1,600,000 clones; nearly 99% are singletons. What was sequenced was naive CD4+ T cells sorted from blood. All receptors come from a man aged 25 to 40 in good health. Each CDR3 is given with its conserved first and last residue. A D gene is named only where the DNA matches it firmly. Size is stated for part of the rows, as once, few or many counts, or as a class when the clone is expanded.

size	V	J	D	CDR3	DNA
.	TRBV28	TRBJ2-1	TRBD2	CASSLGLAGGPNEQFF	TGTGCCAGCAGTTTGGGACTAGCGGGAGGGCCGAATGAGCAGTTCTTC
.	TRBV18	TRBJ2-7	TRBD2	CASSLGTSGRRYEQYF	TGTGCCAGCTCACTTGGGACTAGCGGGAGAAGATACGAGCAGTACTTC
.	TRBV5-1	TRBJ2-6	.	CASSLDRDSSSGANVLTF	TGCGCCAGCAGCTTGGATCGTGACAGCAGCTCTGGGGCCAACGTCCTGACTTTC
.	TRBV5-8	TRBJ1-5	TRBD1	CASSLGDRRDQPQHF	TGTGCCAGCAGCTTGGGGGACAGGAGAGATCAGCCCCAGCATTTT
.	TRBV18	TRBJ2-2	.	CASSREPGHLSNTGELFF	TGTGCCAGCTCACGCGAACCGGGACACCTTTCGAACACCGGGGAGCTGTTTTTT
.	TRBV5-1	TRBJ2-3	TRBD2	CASHGGGSPTDTQYF	TGCGCCAGCCATGGGGGGGGAAGTCCCACAGATACGCAGTATTTT
.	TRBV19	TRBJ2-7	TRBD2	CASSIEGLAGVYEQYF	TGTGCCAGTAGTATTGAGGGACTAGCGGGAGTCTACGAGCAGTACTTC
.	TRBV6-5	TRBJ1-1	.	CASSYYGLVGTEAFF	TGTGCCAGCAGTTACTACGGTCTGGTGGGCACTGAAGCTTTCTTT
.	TRBV10-3	TRBJ2-1	.	CAISEWRLSSYNEQFF	TGTGCCATCAGTGAGTGGAGGCTGAGCTCCTACAATGAGCAGTTCTTC
once	TRBV2	TRBJ2-1	.	CASSDNGGSYNEQFF	TGTGCCAGCAGTGATAACGGCGGCTCCTACAATGAGCAGTTCTTC
.	TRBV7-2	TRBJ2-2	.	CASSFLGVANTGELFF	TGTGCCAGCAGCTTTTTAGGGGTTGCAAACACCGGGGAGCTGTTTTTT
.	TRBV28	TRBJ2-3	TRBD1	CASSFGDRAAQYF	TGTGCCAGCAGTTTCGGGGACAGGGCTGCGCAGTATTTT
.	TRBV19	TRBJ2-7	.	CASSQAGRTTYEQYF	TGTGCCAGTAGTCAAGCAGGGAGGACCACCTACGAGCAGTACTTC
.	TRBV5-1	TRBJ2-7	TRBD2	CASSLSTSGGSYEQYF	TGCGCCAGCAGCTTGTCGACTAGCGGGGGGTCCTACGAGCAGTACTTC
.	TRBV7-2	TRBJ1-6	.	CASSLPLGADLNSPLHF	TGTGCCAGCAGCTTACCTTTGGGGGCGGATTTGAATTCACCCCTCCACTTT
.	TRBV19	TRBJ2-6	.	CASSIDIGTGANVLTF	TGTGCCAGTAGTATAGATATCGGGACTGGGGCCAACGTCCTGACTTTC
.	TRBV12-5	TRBJ2-2	TRBD2	CASARGSGTNTGELFF	TGTGCTAGTGCACGGGGTAGCGGGACGAACACCGGGGAGCTGTTTTTT
once	TRBV19	TRBJ2-6	.	CASTVRGANVLTF	TGTGCCAGTACCGTTCGTGGGGCCAACGTCCTGACTTTC
.	TRBV9	TRBJ2-2	.	CASSVGPQNTGELFF	TGTGCCAGCAGCGTAGGTCCTCAGAACACCGGGGAGCTGTTTTTT
.	TRBV5-1	TRBJ2-1	.	CASSLVNGDYNEQFF	TGCGCCAGCAGCTTGGTAAACGGGGATTACAATGAGCAGTTCTTC
.	TRBV19	TRBJ1-1	.	CASSIGNLNTEAFF	TGTGCCAGTAGTATCGGAAACTTGAACACTGAAGCTTTCTTT
.	TRBV28	TRBJ2-1	TRBD2	CASTRLAGGPYNEQFF	TGTGCCAGCACCCGATTGGCGGGAGGGCCTTACAATGAGCAGTTCTTC
.	TRBV7-2	TRBJ2-7	.	CASSLQDPIYEQYF	TGTGCCAGCAGCTTACAGGATCCAATCTACGAGCAGTACTTC
.	TRBV7-9	TRBJ2-2	TRBD1	CASSRTGSGELFF	TGTGCCAGCAGTCGGACAGGGTCCGGGGAGCTGTTTTTT
once	TRBV5-1	TRBJ2-1	TRBD2	CASSLGGTSGSYNEQFF	TGCGCCAGCAGCTTGGGGGGGACTAGCGGGAGCTACAATGAGCAGTTCTTC
.	TRBV7-8	TRBJ2-7	.	CASSYPQRILYEQYF	TGTGCCAGCAGCTACCCTCAGAGGATTCTCTACGAGCAGTACTTC
.	TRBV15	TRBJ2-2	TRBD1	CATSRGQGFTGELFF	TGTGCCACCAGTAGGGGACAGGGGTTCACCGGGGAGCTGTTTTTT
.	TRBV5-1	TRBJ2-7	.	CASSETGSAYEQYF	TGCGCCAGCAGCGAAACAGGGTCCGCCTACGAGCAGTACTTC
.	TRBV10-3	TRBJ2-7	.	CAISEGARGEQYF	TGTGCCATCAGTGAGGGGGCCCGGGGAGAGCAGTACTTC
.	TRBV5-4	TRBJ2-5	.	CASSLARQETQYF	TGTGCCAGCAGCTTGGCCAGACAAGAGACCCAGTACTTC
once	TRBV19	TRBJ2-7	.	CASSWAGPAYEQYF	TGTGCCAGTAGTTGGGCGGGTCCCGCCTACGAGCAGTACTTC
once	TRBV4-3	TRBJ2-1	TRBD2	CASSQEQREYNEQFF	TGCGCCAGCAGCCAAGAGCAGCGGGAGTACAATGAGCAGTTCTTC
once	TRBV18	TRBJ1-1	.	CASSPRVDTEAFF	TGTGCCAGCTCACCACGGGTGGACACTGAAGCTTTCTTT
.	TRBV7-2	TRBJ2-7	TRBD2	CASSWTSGAYEQYF	TGTGCCAGCAGTTGGACTAGCGGGGCCTACGAGCAGTACTTC
.	TRBV2	TRBJ2-3	.	CASSDGPRLAQYF	TGTGCCAGCAGTGATGGCCCCCGGCTAGCGCAGTATTTT
.	TRBV18	TRBJ2-5	.	CASSPGDRGTQYF	TGTGCCAGCTCACCTGGGGACCGGGGGACCCAGTACTTC
.	TRBV28	TRBJ2-3	.	CASSLDGATSTDTQYF	TGTGCCAGCAGTTTAGATGGAGCCACTAGCACAGATACGCAGTATTTT
.	TRBV6-4	TRBJ2-1	.	CASRIRKQFF	TGTGCCAGCAGAATCCGGAAGCAGTTCTTC
.	TRBV10-1	TRBJ2-3	.	CASSATGRDTQYF	TGCGCCAGCAGCGCCACGGGGAGAGATACGCAGTATTTT
.	TRBV7-9	TRBJ1-1	.	CASSLERRTEAFF	TGTGCCAGCAGCTTAGAGCGGAGGACTGAAGCTTTCTTT
.	TRBV4-2	TRBJ2-2	.	CASSQAGQVEVFPGELFF	TGTGCCAGCAGCCAAGCGGGACAAGTTGAAGTCTTTCCTGGGGAGCTGTTTTTT